A single sample is the source of the 30 T cell receptor beta chains below, sequenced in a study of coeliac disease. Repertoires were generated with immunoSEQ multiplex PCR, while TCRdb's copy carries only in-frame clones and drops some. This table has more than 4,500 clones, roughly 71% appearing once. Source material: lymphocytes from the gut lamina propria. These TCRs come from a middle-aged woman.

The chain employs TRBV10-3 and TRBJ2-3; 12 bases are a match to TRBD2. V was pared by 11 bases and J by 1 base, with 13 bases of the junction left unmatched. The CDR3 sequence is 17 residues long. Germline V lookup: CDR1 ENHRY, CDR2 SYGVKD. CDR3 amino acids: CAASASGRVGGTDTQYF. CDR3 nucleotides: TGTGCCGCGTCGGCTAGCGGGAGGGTTGGGGGCACAGATACGCAGTATTTT.

The chain joins TRBV27 to TRBJ1-5, with 7 positions matching TRBD1. CDR1 is MNHEY and CDR2 is SMNVEV in the germline V gene (reference sequence). Trimming removed 1 base from V and 9 bases from J; junction bases left unmatched: 12. This CDR3 is 16 amino acids long. CDR3 sequence (DNA): TGTGCCAGCAGTTTATATGGGCAGGGGGGACACTGGCCCCAGCATTTT. Encoded protein: CASSLYGQGGHWPQHF.

The chain combines TRBV28 with TRBJ1-4, with D uncertain. Trimming removed 4 bases at V and 4 bases at J, with 4 bases between. The CDR3 spans 12 residues. Germline V gene lookup returns CDR1 MDHEN and CDR2 SYDVKM. DNA for the CDR3: TGTGCCAGCAGTTCCTTTAATGAAAAACTGTTTTTT. Translating it yields CASSSFNEKLFF.

On this clone itself: In the same sample, other DNA sequences code for this CDR3. V is TRBV29-1 and J is TRBJ1-3; 8 bases match TRBD1. CDR1 and CDR2 from the germline V gene are SQVTM and ANQGSEA. The CDR3 runs 14 residues. The ends lost 6 bases at V and 0 bases at J; junction bases unmatched: 4. DNA for the CDR3: TGCAGCGTCGGACAGGGCGGCTCTGGAAACACCATATATTTT. This gives the protein CSVGQGGSGNTIYF.

The chain couples TRBV29-1 to TRBJ1-2; TRBD1 agrees at 9 bases. From germline, CDR1 is SQVTM and CDR2 ANQGSEA. J lost 8 bases, V lost 3 bases, and 7 bases had no gene match. The CDR3 consists of 13 residues. CDR3 protein: CSVDPGTGFGYTF. DNA of the CDR3: TGCAGCGTTGACCCCGGGACAGGGTTCGGCTACACCTTC.

The CDR3 region is CASSSGYQETQYF. For the CDR3, the DNA is TGCGCCAGCAGCTCCGGTTACCAAGAGACCCAGTACTTC. The chain joins TRBV5-1 to TRBJ2-5; no reliable D call. With 3 bases removed from V and 0 bases from J, the gap between germline ends came to 6 bases. The CDR3 length is 13 residues. Germline V gene data show CDR1 as SGHRS and CDR2 as YFSETQ.

The rearrangement links TRBV19 to TRBJ2-7, with D possibly matching TRBD1 (6 bases). From germline, CDR1 is LNHDA and CDR2 SQIVND (reference sequence). CDR3 length equals 16 residues. V was shortened by 3 bases and J by 5 bases, with 20 bases between the two germline ends. This CDR3 reads CASSIAFDRSSDEQYF. The CDR3 DNA is TGTGCCAGTAGTATCGCCTTCGACAGGTCGTCCGACGAGCAGTACTTC.

The V call is TRBV7-2, the J call TRBJ1-2; 9 bases fit TRBD1. The CDR3 is 16 amino acids. Germline trimming cut 5 bases from V and 8 bases from J; bases unmatched to any gene: 15. Germline values: CDR1 SGHTA, CDR2 FQGNSA. The CDR3 spells CASSPGDRVPLGGYTF. The DNA of the CDR3 is TGTGCCAGCAGCCCGGGGGACAGGGTGCCGTTGGGAGGCTACACCTTC.

The genes are TRBV4-1 and TRBJ1-6; 9 nucleotides line up with TRBD1. This CDR3 region has 16 residues. CDR1 is MGHRA and CDR2 is YSYEKL in the germline V gene. With 0 bases clipped from V and 7 bases from J, the junction kept 4 bases outside the gene matches. DNA of the CDR3: TGCGCCAGCAGCCAAGATCGTGGACAGGGGAATTCACCCCTCCACTTT. It is translated as CASSQDRGQGNSPLHF.

This clone appeared a single time. The chain has TRBV10-3 and TRBJ2-5; 9 bases agree with TRBD2. V shed 0 bases, J shed 3 bases, and the junction held 2 bases outside the gene matches. Germline V gene data show CDR1 as ENHRY and CDR2 as SYGVKD. The CDR3 covers 15 residues. CDR3 DNA: TGTGCCATCAGTGAGTCGGTAGCGGGAGAAGAGACCCAGTACTTC. Amino acids: CAISESVAGEETQYF.

This chain uses TRBV10-3 with TRBJ1-5; D ambiguous. CDR1 and CDR2 (germline): ENHRY, SYGVKD. The CDR3 is made up of 10 amino acids. Trimming took 11 bases from V and 7 from J, leaving 9 bases between them. CDR3 region: CAPGKQPQHF. DNA for the CDR3: TGTGCCCCGGGGAAGCAGCCCCAGCATTTT.

This sequence joins TRBV9 and TRBJ2-7; the match to TRBD2 covers 8 bases. Looked up from germline, CDR1 is SGDLS and CDR2 is YYNGEE. The V and J ends lost 5 bases and 2 bases, in that order; junction bases with no gene match: 21. The CDR3 has 19 amino acids. CDR3 residues: CASSGGGTTSGRGPYEQYF. The CDR3, as DNA: TGTGCCAGCAGTGGGGGGGGAACTACTAGCGGAAGGGGCCCCTACGAGCAGTACTTC.

This clone has only one observation. The chain carries TRBV5-1 and TRBJ2-1; 7 positions agree with TRBD2. The germline CDR1 and CDR2 sequences are SGHRS and YFSETQ. The CDR3 length is 16 residues. The junction had 11 bases not matched to a gene; V was cut back by 2 bases and J by 6 bases. In DNA, the CDR3 is TGCGCCAGCAGCTTATCGCAACTAGCGTCATTCAATGAGCAGTTCTTC. It specifies CASSLSQLASFNEQFF.

The V call is TRBV5-5, the J call TRBJ1-5, with 8 bases matching TRBD1. Germline V CDR1 and CDR2: SGHKS, YYEKEE (reference sequence). The trim removed 0 bases at V and 7 bases at J, leaving 6 bases unmatched. The CDR3 spans 15 residues. The CDR3 protein is CASSLEAGGGQPQHF. Here the CDR3 DNA reads TGTGCCAGCAGCTTGGAGGCAGGGGGCGGCCAGCCCCAGCATTTT.

The V and J genes are TRBV30 and TRBJ1-4, with D hard to call. Trimming left V 0 bases short and J 0 bases short, with 8 bases between. Germline-derived CDR1 and CDR2 are GTSNPN and SVGIG (reference sequence). This CDR3 has 15 residues. The DNA for the CDR3 is TGTGCCTGGAGTGTACTAAAGACAACTAATGAAAAACTGTTTTTT. Encoded protein: CAWSVLKTTNEKLFF.

This chain links TRBV4-1 with TRBJ2-3, with no clear D. CDR3 length: 15 residues. The V and J ends lost 4 bases and 4 bases respectively, with 15 bases between them. Germline V gene sequence: CDR1 MGHRA, CDR2 YSYEKL. DNA for the CDR3: TGCGCCAGCAGCCTAGAGGCCAGAAGCGCAGATACGCAGTATTTT. Protein product: CASSLEARSADTQYF.

This sequence joins TRBV18 and TRBJ1-2; possibly TRBD1 for D (5 bases). The V and J ends lost 2 bases and 8 bases respectively, with 12 bases between them. From germline, CDR1 is KGHSH and CDR2 LQKENI. The CDR3 is 13 amino acids. The CDR3 region is CASSPSQGGGYTF. The DNA of the CDR3 is TGTGCCAGCTCACCATCTCAGGGTGGGGGCTACACCTTC.

Only a few counts were recorded for this clone. This chain connects TRBV7-3 to TRBJ2-2; 8 positions agree with TRBD1. J lost 6 bases, V lost 5 bases, and 11 bases had no gene match. The CDR3 totals 16 residues. Germline CDR1 SGHTA, CDR2 FQGTGA. This chain's CDR3 is CASSRLATGAAGELFF. The CDR3 region has the DNA TGTGCCAGCAGCCGTCTGGCGACAGGGGCCGCCGGGGAGCTGTTTTTT.

Worth noting for this clone: The same CDR3 also results from other DNA sequences found in this sample. V and J are TRBV18 and TRBJ2-1, with 7 bases fitting TRBD1. V gave up 0 bases and J gave up 1 base; unmatched junction bases: 3. The length of the CDR3 is 16 residues. Germline lookup yields CDR1 KGHSH and CDR2 LQKENI. CDR3 region: CASSPPAGGSYNEQFF. The CDR3, as DNA: TGTGCCAGCTCACCACCGGCAGGGGGATCCTACAATGAGCAGTTCTTC.

CDR3 bases: TGTGCCAGCAGGTTGCAGTATCCAGATACGCAGTATTTT. Translating gives CASRLQYPDTQYF. The chain is built from TRBV28 and TRBJ2-3; D unresolved. The V and J ends lost 6 bases and 4 bases respectively, with 11 bases between them. Germline V gene lookup returns CDR1 MDHEN and CDR2 SYDVKM. The CDR3 is 13 amino acids.

The gene calls are TRBV5-1 and TRBJ2-1; D is unresolved. The CDR3 contains 13 residues. V was clipped by 5 bases and J by 5 bases, with 11 bases between them. Germline-derived CDR1 and CDR2 are SGHRS and YFSETQ. Here the CDR3 DNA reads TGCGCCAGCAGGATCCCGGCGGACAATGAGCAGTTCTTC. Amino acids: CASRIPADNEQFF.

This chain links TRBV6-1 with TRBJ2-3, with TRBD2 matching over 12 bases. The CDR3 loop spans 15 amino acids. Germline V lookup: CDR1 MNHNS, CDR2 SASEGT. The V gene end was trimmed by 2 bases and the J gene end by 4 bases; junction bases not matched to a gene: 1. The CDR3 loop reads CASSELAGGPDTQYF. CDR3 coding DNA: TGTGCCAGCAGTGAACTAGCGGGAGGGCCAGATACGCAGTATTTT.

This clone is a singleton in its sample. This chain connects TRBV19 to TRBJ1-5, with TRBD1 as a possible D gene (5 bases). Trimming stripped 3 bases from V and 11 bases from J, with 14 bases between. CDR3 size: 13 residues. From germline, CDR1 is LNHDA and CDR2 SQIVND (reference sequence). DNA of the CDR3: TGTGCCAGTAGTATGAAACAGGCCAAGTCCCAGCATTTT. This gives the protein CASSMKQAKSQHF.

The chain is built from TRBV5-5 and TRBJ2-5, with a possible D match to TRBD1 (5 bases). The CDR3 has 13 amino acids. The V gene lost 5 bases and the J gene lost 4 bases, with 12 bases spanning the gap. Germline values: CDR1 SGHKS, CDR2 YYEKEE (reference sequence). In DNA, the CDR3 is TGTGCCAGCAGTTGGCAGGGTGGAGAGACCCAGTACTTC. This translates into CASSWQGGETQYF.

The CDR3 nucleotides are TGTGCCAGCAGCTCCAACAGGGGCTCTGGAAACACCATATATTTT. Translating it yields CASSSNRGSGNTIYF. This chain connects TRBV7-8 to TRBJ1-3; 7 nucleotides line up with TRBD1. From germline, CDR1 is SGHVS and CDR2 FQNEAQ. J lost 0 bases, V lost 4 bases, and 3 bases had no gene match. This CDR3 spans 15 amino acids.

The V call is TRBV9, the J call TRBJ2-5, with D hard to call. This CDR3 has 13 residues. The germline V and J ends were trimmed by 3 bases and 4 bases, with 10 bases remaining between them. In germline, CDR1 is SGDLS, CDR2 YYNGEE. This chain's CDR3 is CASSASQSETQYF. CDR3 bases: TGTGCCAGCAGCGCCTCACAATCAGAGACCCAGTACTTC.

This clone was seen a handful of times. The CDR3 nucleotides are TGCGCCAGCAGCTTGATGGGGGCTGGGGAGACCCAGTACTTC. It specifies CASSLMGAGETQYF. This sequence joins TRBV5-1 and TRBJ2-5; possibly TRBD1 for D (6 bases). V dropped 1 base and J dropped 5 bases, with 12 bases sitting between them. The CDR3 has 14 amino acids. The germline V gene encodes CDR1 SGHRS and CDR2 YFSETQ.

The rearrangement uses TRBV6-5 and TRBJ2-1; D not resolved. V was pared by 2 bases and J by 0 bases, with 5 bases between. Germline V gene data show CDR1 as MNHEY and CDR2 as SVGAGI. This CDR3 spans 14 amino acids. CDR3 DNA sequence: TGTGCCAGCAGTTACGACAACTCCTACAATGAGCAGTTCTTC. Its protein is CASSYDNSYNEQFF.

In its sample, this clone was seen once. The rearrangement joins TRBV5-1 to TRBJ2-1; 7 bases are a match to TRBD2. After removal of 0 bases from V and 8 bases from J, the junction contained 8 bases not matched to a gene. Germline lookup yields CDR1 SGHRS and CDR2 YFSETQ. The CDR3 spans 15 residues. As DNA, the CDR3 is TGCGCCAGCAGCTTGGGGGCGGGAGTAGGCGATGAGCAGTTCTTC. Protein sequence: CASSLGAGVGDEQFF.

In its sample, this clone was seen a few times. V and J are TRBV19 and TRBJ2-3; D is possibly TRBD1 (5 bases). The length of the CDR3 is 16 residues. Trimming removed 1 base at V and 1 base at J, with 12 bases between. Germline CDR1 is LNHDA and CDR2 is SQIVND (reference sequence). As DNA, the CDR3 is TGTGCCAGTAGTATAGTATCAGGGCCGGGCACAGATACGCAGTATTTT. Protein: CASSIVSGPGTDTQYF.